In its sample, the clone carrying this TCR beta chain was seen many times. The data belong to a study of low-dose radiotherapy and immunotherapy resistance in tumors. A constant-region primer paired with the V-primer adapter amplified TCRs over about 20 PCR cycles. MiXCR, run by TCRdb on the reads, gives a single entry per CDR3 protein. The data contain roughly 50,000 distinct CDR3 sequences, roughly 33% of them seen just once; the ten biggest clones take up approximately 7.6%. The sample's time point: after trial treatment. Stated treatment: LDRT plus nivolumab, ipilimumab, low-dose cyclophosphamide and aspirin (RACIN trial). The trim removed 2 bases at V and 5 bases at J, leaving 7 bases unmatched. This CDR3 has 15 amino acids. Germline V gene data show CDR1 as MDHEN and CDR2 as SYDVKM.

V and J are TRBV28 and TRBJ2-7, with 9 bases aligning to TRBD1. The receptor was derived from a male donor with rectosigmoid adenocarcinoma. Sequenced here: PBMCs, sampled after low-dose radiotherapy plus immunotherapy. The CDR3 is CASSLAGTGSHEQYF. The DNA of the CDR3 is TGTGCCAGCAGTTTAGCGGGGACAGGGAGCCACGAGCAGTACTTC.